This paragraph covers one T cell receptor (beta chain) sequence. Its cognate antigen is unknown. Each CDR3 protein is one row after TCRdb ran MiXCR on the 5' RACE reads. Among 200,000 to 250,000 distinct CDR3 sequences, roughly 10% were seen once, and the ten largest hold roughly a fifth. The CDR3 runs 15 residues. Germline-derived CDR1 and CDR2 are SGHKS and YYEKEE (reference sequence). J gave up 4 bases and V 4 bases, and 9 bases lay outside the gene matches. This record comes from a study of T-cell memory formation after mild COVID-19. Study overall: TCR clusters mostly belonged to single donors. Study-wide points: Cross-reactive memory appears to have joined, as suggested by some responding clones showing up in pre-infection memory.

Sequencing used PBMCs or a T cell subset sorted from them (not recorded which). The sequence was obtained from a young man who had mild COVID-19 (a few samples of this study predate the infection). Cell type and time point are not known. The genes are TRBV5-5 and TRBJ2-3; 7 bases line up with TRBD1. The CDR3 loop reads CASSPQAQGADTQYF. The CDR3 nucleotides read TGTGCCAGCAGCCCGCAGGCCCAGGGGGCAGATACGCAGTATTTT.